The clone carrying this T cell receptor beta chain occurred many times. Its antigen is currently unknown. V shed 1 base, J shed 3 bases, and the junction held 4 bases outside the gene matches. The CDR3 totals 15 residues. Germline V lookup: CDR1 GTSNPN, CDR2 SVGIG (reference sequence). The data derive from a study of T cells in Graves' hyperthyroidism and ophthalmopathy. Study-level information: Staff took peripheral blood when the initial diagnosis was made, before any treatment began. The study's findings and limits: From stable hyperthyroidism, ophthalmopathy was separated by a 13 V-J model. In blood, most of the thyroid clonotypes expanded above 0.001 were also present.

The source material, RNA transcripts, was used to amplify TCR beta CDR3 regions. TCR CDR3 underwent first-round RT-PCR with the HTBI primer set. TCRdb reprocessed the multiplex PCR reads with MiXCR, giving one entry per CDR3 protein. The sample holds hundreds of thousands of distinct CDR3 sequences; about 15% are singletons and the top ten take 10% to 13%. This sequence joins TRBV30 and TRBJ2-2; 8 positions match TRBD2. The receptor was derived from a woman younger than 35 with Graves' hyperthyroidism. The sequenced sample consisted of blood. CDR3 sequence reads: CAWSGTSGYTGELFF. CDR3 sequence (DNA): TGTGCCTGGAGTGGTACTAGCGGATACACCGGGGAGCTGTTTTTT.